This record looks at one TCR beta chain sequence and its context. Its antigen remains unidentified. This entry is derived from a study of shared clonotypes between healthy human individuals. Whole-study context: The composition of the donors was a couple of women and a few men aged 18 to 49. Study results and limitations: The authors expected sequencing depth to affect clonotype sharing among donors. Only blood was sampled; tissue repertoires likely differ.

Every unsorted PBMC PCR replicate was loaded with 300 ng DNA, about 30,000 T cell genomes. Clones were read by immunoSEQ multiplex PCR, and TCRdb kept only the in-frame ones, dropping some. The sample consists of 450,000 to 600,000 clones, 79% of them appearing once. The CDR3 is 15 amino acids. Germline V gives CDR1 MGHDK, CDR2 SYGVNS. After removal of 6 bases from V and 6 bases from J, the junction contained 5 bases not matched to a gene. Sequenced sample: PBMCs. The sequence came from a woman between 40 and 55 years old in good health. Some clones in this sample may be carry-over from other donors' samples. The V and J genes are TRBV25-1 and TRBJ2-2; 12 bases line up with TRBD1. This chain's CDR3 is CASRGTGGASGELFF. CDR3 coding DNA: TGTGCCAGCAGGGGGACAGGGGGCGCTTCCGGGGAGCTGTTTTTT.